This passage covers 15 T cell receptor beta chains from one sample sequenced in a study of glioma-infiltrating T cells. Using RNA template, CDR3s of TCR alpha and beta were amplified with iRepertoire arm-PCR. Via MiXCR, TCRdb re-called the multiplex PCR reads, giving one row per CDR3 protein. The repertoire holds approximately 400,000 distinct CDR3 sequences, with roughly two fifths as singletons. The sequenced material came from glioma tissue, nonneoplastic brain tissue, or PBMCs (not recorded which). These TCRs come from a human donor with low-grade glioma or glioblastoma, undergoing nonglioma brain surgery, or in good health (not recorded which).

J is TRBJ2-5 and V is TRBV28, with 10 positions matching TRBD2. The V gene's germline CDR1 is MDHEN and CDR2 SYDVKM. CDR3 length: 15 residues. Trimming took 7 bases from V and 2 from J; bases not matched to a gene: 7. CDR3 loop: CASIPLAGPQETQYF. CDR3 bases: TGTGCCAGCATCCCACTAGCGGGACCTCAAGAGACCCAGTACTTC.

In its sample, this clonotype was seen a few times. A single base separates this from a much larger clone, so it may be a read error. The chain employs TRBV15 and TRBJ1-1; a weak D match, TRBD1 (6 bases). Per the germline V gene, CDR1 is LNHNV and CDR2 is YYDKDF (reference sequence). CDR3 length: 13 amino acids. V lost 6 bases and J 7 bases, leaving 15 bases between the germline ends. Written as DNA, the CDR3 is TGTGCCACCAGAAGCCGGGGGGGCTATGAAGCTTTCTTT. Translating gives CATRSRGGYEAFF.

This clonotype appeared a few times. The CDR3 DNA reads TGTGCCATCAGAGGACCTTCGGAACTCACAAGCTCCTACGAGCAGTACTTC. Protein product: CAIRGPSELTSSYEQYF. V is TRBV10-3 and J is TRBJ2-7; no firm D call. Germline V gene data show CDR1 as ENHRY and CDR2 as SYGVKD. V dropped 6 bases and J dropped 0 bases, with 21 bases sitting between them. This CDR3 is built from 17 residues.

This clonotype was detected ten times or more. The chain joins TRBV6-2 or TRBV6-3 to TRBJ2-1; tentative D call: TRBD1 (7 bases). From germline, CDR1 is MNHEY and CDR2 SVGEGT. CDR3 length: 17 residues. V was trimmed by 6 bases and J by 7 bases, leaving 25 bases between them. The CDR3 DNA sequence: TGTGCCAGCAGCCACGCGGGACAGCTTTGGTCGGGTAATGAGCAGTTCTTC. It encodes CASSHAGQLWSGNEQFF.

With respect to this clonotype: A read error may account for a junction end that differs from germline. This chain connects TRBV13 to TRBJ2-1; maybe TRBD2 (7 bases). Germline-derived CDR1 and CDR2 are PRHDT and FYEKMQ (reference sequence). The CDR3 runs to 16 residues. Written as DNA, the CDR3 is TGTGCCAGCAGCGTAGGGGGTCAGCGGGGTTACAATGAGCAGTTCTTC. Encoded protein: CASSVGGQRGYNEQFF.

The table lists this clonotype with many counts. The chain couples TRBV3-1 to TRBJ2-3; D might be TRBD2 (6 bases). The V end was cut by 4 bases, the J end by 5 bases, with 13 bases between. The CDR3 sequence is 14 residues long. Germline assignment: CDR1 LGHDT and CDR2 YNNKEL (reference sequence). The CDR3 DNA reads TGTGCCAGCAGCCTCCAAACCGGGGGAGATACGCAGTATTTT. Translated, it gives CASSLQTGGDTQYF.

The CDR3 loop reads CSASLRLGYNEQFF. The CDR3 DNA follows: TGCAGTGCTAGTCTCCGACTGGGTTACAATGAGCAGTTCTTC. The chain uses TRBV20-1 and TRBJ2-1; no firm D call. The V gene's germline CDR1 is DFQATT and CDR2 SNEGSKA (reference sequence). Between the trimmed V and J ends, which lost 3 bases and 4 bases, there was a span of 13 bases. This CDR3 spans 14 amino acids.

This clonotype was seen only a few times. This chain joins TRBV4-1 and TRBJ2-5; D is perhaps TRBD1 or TRBD2 (5 bases each). Germline V gene lookup returns CDR1 MGHRA and CDR2 YSYEKL. The V gene lost 1 base and the J gene lost 1 base, with 16 bases spanning the gap. The CDR3 is made up of 17 amino acids. This CDR3 is CASSQGVTGTVQETQYF. The DNA of the CDR3 is TGCGCCAGCAGCCAAGGAGTAACCGGGACCGTCCAAGAGACCCAGTACTTC.

This clonotype appeared a few times. The chain links TRBV24-1 to TRBJ2-1; 13 positions agree with TRBD2. CDR3 length equals 17 residues. Germline V lookup: CDR1 KGHDR, CDR2 SFDVKD. V was clipped by 6 bases and J by 5 bases; unmatched bases: 9. This chain's CDR3 is CATSSPGTSGTDNEQFF. CDR3 in DNA: TGTGCCACCAGTTCACCCGGGACTAGCGGGACAGACAATGAGCAGTTCTTC.

This clonotype was seen many times. V gene TRBV6-2 or TRBV6-3 combines with J gene TRBJ2-7; unclear D gene. V gave up 2 bases and J gave up 1 base, with 12 bases separating them. The CDR3 is 15 residues long. The germline V gene encodes CDR1 MNHEY and CDR2 SVGEGT. As DNA, the CDR3 is TGTGCCAGCAGTTACCGCCCGGATTATTCCTACGAGCAGTACTTC. This translates into CASSYRPDYSYEQYF.

In this sample, this clonotype turned up many times. The genes are TRBV6-1 and TRBJ1-1; no firm D call. Per germline, CDR1 MNHNS and CDR2 SASEGT. Trimming pared 0 bases from V and 8 bases from J, leaving 13 bases between. The CDR3 covers 14 residues. The CDR3 region is CASSEADWRREAFF. The CDR3 DNA reads TGTGCCAGCAGTGAAGCGGACTGGAGGAGGGAAGCTTTCTTT.

This clonotype appeared many times. The chain joins TRBV27 to TRBJ2-3; D uncertain. The CDR3 consists of 15 residues. Per germline, CDR1 MNHEY and CDR2 SMNVEV (reference sequence). V was cut by 6 bases and J by 3 bases, with 16 bases left in between. The CDR3 coding sequence is TGTGCCAGCAGCGTCGGGCGGTTCAGAACAGATACGCAGTATTTT. Residues: CASSVGRFRTDTQYF.

In its sample, this clonotype was seen a few times. The chain links TRBV7-9 to TRBJ2-5, with TRBD1 identical over 8 bases. The CDR3 runs to 17 residues. CDR1 is SEHNR, CDR2 FQNEAQ, per germline (reference sequence). The V and J ends lost 5 bases and 0 bases, in that order; junction bases with no gene match: 11. The CDR3 here is CASSPGQGGLYQETQYF. The CDR3 nucleotides read TGTGCCAGCAGCCCCGGACAGGGAGGTTTGTACCAAGAGACCCAGTACTTC. The variable domain in full, completed from reference TRBV7-9 and TRBJ2-5, reads DTGVSQNPRHKITKRGQNVTFRCDPISEHNRLYWYRQTLGQGPEFLTYFQNEAQLEKSRLLSDRFSAERPKGSFSTLEIQRTEQGDSAMYLCASSPGQGGLYQETQYFGPGTRLLVL.

V is TRBV28 and J is TRBJ2-5; D unclear. Per germline, CDR1 MDHEN and CDR2 SYDVKM. CDR3 length: 13 amino acids. V lost 5 bases to trimming and J lost 2 bases, with 9 bases between them. CDR3 DNA sequence: TGTGCCAGCAGTGAAGTGTGGCAAGAGACCCAGTACTTC. This sequence encodes CASSEVWQETQYF. Full variable domain (missing parts from reference TRBV28 and TRBJ2-5): DVKVTQSSRYLVKRTGEKVFLECVQDMDHENMFWYRQDPGLGLRLIYFSYDVKMKEKGDIPEGYSVSREKKERFSLILESASTNQTSMYLCASSEVWQETQYFGPGTRLLVL.

This clonotype was seen a handful of times. The chain carries TRBV7-8 and TRBJ2-7; the D is unclear. Germline CDR1 and CDR2: SGHVS and FQNEAQ. The length of the CDR3 is 13 residues. V gave up 5 bases and J gave up 6 bases, with 14 bases separating them. For the CDR3, the DNA is TGTGCCAGCAGCCCTCGGGTGTGGCCCGAGCAGTACTTC. Translating gives CASSPRVWPEQYF.